The text below deals with one T cell receptor (beta chain). Its cognate antigen is unknown. The source of the sample is a study of shared clonotypes between healthy human individuals. Study details: CD4 naive and CD4 memory each took three plates per donor, while CD8 naive took two and CD8 memory one.

Looked up from germline, CDR1 is MNHEY and CDR2 is SMNVEV (reference sequence). Trimming cost V 7 bases and J 5 bases; bases outside gene matches: 13. There are 15 residues in the CDR3. Naivety among CD8 cells was defined by CD45RO negativity and positive CCR7 selection, thereby excluding terminally differentiated effector memory CD45RA+ cells. General observations from the study: The study found roughly 5% of naive CD4 clonotypes shared across a few donors.

At deep level, the assay was performed. As handled by the study authors: Filtering differed, since immunoSEQ gave only junction sequences and no quality scores. Using immunoSEQ multiplex PCR, the repertoire was profiled, and TCRdb retains in-frame clones only, with some absent. That table is the source of V, J and clone size, and D and trimming were worked out from the DNA. The repertoire holds about 820,000 clones, with around 92% as singletons. The specimen was naive CD8+ T cells sorted from blood. The TCR comes from a man aged 30-40 years in good health. The genes are TRBV27 and TRBJ2-5; 7 bases match TRBD2. The DNA of the CDR3 is TGTGCCAGCAACAAAAGGGGCGGGAGATGGGAGACCCAGTACTTC. Protein product: CASNKRGGRWETQYF.